This T cell receptor beta chain stems from a study of T cell repertoires in cytomegalovirus infection. Overall study: Indications came from public TCR beta signatures; they pointed to CMV infection and to a matching HLA type.

One entry per CDR3 protein results from TCRdb running MiXCR on the reads. The sample lists some 450,000 distinct CDR3 sequences; 31% were seen once. This clonotype occurred many times. Its antigen is not known. V lost 0 bases, J lost 1 base, and 4 bases stayed unmatched. The CDR3 has 16 amino acids. Germline loops: CDR1 MGHRA, CDR2 YSYEKL. Study outcomes and limitations: CMV carriers with the relevant HLA were identified by cumulative public TCR beta family frequency.

The origin of this receptor is a human donor in good health (CMV status not recorded). Some clones in this sample may be carry-over from other donors' samples. This chain links TRBV4-1 with TRBJ2-3; 7 nucleotides match TRBD2. The sequencing input was PBMCs. The CDR3 DNA sequence: TGCGCCAGCAGCCAAGAAACTAGCGAAGGCACAGATACGCAGTATTTT. Its protein product is CASSQETSEGTDTQYF.